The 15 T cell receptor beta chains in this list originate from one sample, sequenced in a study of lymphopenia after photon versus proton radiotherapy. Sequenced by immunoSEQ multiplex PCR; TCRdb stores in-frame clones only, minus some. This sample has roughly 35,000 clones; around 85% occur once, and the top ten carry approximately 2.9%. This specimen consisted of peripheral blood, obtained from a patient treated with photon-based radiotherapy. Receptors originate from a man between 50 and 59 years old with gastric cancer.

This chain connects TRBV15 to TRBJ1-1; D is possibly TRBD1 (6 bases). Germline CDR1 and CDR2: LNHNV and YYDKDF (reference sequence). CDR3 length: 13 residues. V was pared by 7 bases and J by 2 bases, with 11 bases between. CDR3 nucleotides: TGTGCCACCAATCGACAGGCAAACACTGAAGCTTTCTTT. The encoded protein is CATNRQANTEAFF.

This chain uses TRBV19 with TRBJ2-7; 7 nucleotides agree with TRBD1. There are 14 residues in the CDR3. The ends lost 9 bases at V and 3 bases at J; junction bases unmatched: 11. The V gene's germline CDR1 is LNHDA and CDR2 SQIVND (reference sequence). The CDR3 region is CASRARGRLYEQYF. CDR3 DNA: TGTGCCAGCAGGGCGAGGGGGCGACTCTACGAGCAGTACTTC.

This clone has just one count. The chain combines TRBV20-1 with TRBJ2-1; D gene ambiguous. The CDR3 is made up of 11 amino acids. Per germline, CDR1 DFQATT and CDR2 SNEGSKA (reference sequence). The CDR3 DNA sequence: TGCAAAACCGGGTCCTACAATGAGCAGTTCTTC. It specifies CKTGSYNEQFF.

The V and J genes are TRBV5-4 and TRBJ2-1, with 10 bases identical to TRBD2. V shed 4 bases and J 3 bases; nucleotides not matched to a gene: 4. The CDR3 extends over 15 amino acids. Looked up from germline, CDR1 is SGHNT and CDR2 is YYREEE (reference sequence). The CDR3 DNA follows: TGTGCCAGCAGCCCTACTAGCGGGGACTACAATGAGCAGTTCTTC. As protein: CASSPTSGDYNEQFF.

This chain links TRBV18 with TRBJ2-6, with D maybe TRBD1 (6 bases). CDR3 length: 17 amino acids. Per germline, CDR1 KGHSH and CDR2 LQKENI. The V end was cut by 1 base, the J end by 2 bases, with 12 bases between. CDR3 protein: CASSPQQPGAGANVLTF. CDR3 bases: TGTGCCAGCTCACCACAACAGCCAGGGGCTGGGGCCAACGTCCTGACTTTC.

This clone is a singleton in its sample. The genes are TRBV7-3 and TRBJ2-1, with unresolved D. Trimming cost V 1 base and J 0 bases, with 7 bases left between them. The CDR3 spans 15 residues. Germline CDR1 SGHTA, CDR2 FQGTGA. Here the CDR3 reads CASSLMSSSYNEQFF. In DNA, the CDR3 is TGTGCCAGCAGCTTAATGTCAAGCTCCTACAATGAGCAGTTCTTC.

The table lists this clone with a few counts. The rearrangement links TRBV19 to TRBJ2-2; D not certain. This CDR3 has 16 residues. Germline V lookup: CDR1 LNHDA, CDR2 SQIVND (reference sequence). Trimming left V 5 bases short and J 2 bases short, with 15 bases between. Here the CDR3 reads CASSPLGHGNTGELFF. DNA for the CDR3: TGTGCCAGTAGTCCACTGGGCCATGGTAACACCGGGGAGCTGTTTTTT.

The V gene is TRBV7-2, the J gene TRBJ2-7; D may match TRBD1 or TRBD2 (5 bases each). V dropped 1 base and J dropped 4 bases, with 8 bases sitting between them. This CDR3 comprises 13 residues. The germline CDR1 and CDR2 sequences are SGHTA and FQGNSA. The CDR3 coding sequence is TGTGCCAGCAGCTTAGACTGGGGGTACGAGCAGTACTTC. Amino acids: CASSLDWGYEQYF.

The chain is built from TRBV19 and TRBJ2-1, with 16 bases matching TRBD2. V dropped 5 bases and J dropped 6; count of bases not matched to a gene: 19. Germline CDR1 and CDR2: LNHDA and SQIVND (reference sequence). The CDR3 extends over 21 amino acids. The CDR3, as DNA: TGTGCCAGTAGTCCCGGGACTAGCGGGAGGGCTGGGGATTCATTACGCAATGAGCAGTTCTTC. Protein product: CASSPGTSGRAGDSLRNEQFF.

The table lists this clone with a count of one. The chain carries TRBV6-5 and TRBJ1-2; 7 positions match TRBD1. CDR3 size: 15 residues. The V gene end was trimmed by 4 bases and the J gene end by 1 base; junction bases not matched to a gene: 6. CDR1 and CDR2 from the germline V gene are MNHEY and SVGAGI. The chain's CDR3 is CASSLKQGINYGYTF. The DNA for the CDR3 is TGTGCCAGCAGTTTAAAACAGGGGATTAACTATGGCTACACCTTC.

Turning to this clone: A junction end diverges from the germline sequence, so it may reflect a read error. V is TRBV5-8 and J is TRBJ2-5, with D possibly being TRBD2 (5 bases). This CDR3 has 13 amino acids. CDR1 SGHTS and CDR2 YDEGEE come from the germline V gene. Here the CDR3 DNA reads TGTGCCAGCAGCTTGGGACTACAAGGGACCCAGTACTTC. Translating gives CASSLGLQGTQYF.

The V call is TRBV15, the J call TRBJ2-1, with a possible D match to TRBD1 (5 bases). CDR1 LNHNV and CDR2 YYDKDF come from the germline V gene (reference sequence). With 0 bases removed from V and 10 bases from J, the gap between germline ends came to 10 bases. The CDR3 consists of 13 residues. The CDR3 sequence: CATSRDAGREQFF. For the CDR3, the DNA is TGTGCCACCAGCAGAGACGCAGGGCGGGAGCAGTTCTTC.

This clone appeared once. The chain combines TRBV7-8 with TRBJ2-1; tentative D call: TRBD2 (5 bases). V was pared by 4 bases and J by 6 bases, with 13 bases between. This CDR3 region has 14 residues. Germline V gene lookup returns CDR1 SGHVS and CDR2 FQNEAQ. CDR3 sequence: CASSSGAGVNEQFF. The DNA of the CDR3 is TGTGCCAGCAGCTCGGGCGCCGGGGTCAATGAGCAGTTCTTC.

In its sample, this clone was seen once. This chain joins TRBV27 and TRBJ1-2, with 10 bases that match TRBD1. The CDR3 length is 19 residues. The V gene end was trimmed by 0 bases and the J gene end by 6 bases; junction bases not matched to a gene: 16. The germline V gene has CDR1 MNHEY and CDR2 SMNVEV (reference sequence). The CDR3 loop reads CASSLSPASGRDRGDGYTF. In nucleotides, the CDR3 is TGTGCCAGCAGTTTATCCCCCGCCAGTGGAAGGGACAGGGGCGATGGCTACACCTTC.

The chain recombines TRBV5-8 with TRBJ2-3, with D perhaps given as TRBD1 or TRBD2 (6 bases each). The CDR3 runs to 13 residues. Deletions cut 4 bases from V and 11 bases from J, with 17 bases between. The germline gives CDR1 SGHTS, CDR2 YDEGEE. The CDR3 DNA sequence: TGTGCCAGCAGCCCAAGGGGGGAACCACGGCAGTATTTT. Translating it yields CASSPRGEPRQYF.